This is a list of T cell receptor beta chains from one sample in a study of blood T cell repertoires in COVID-19. Clones were read by immunoSEQ multiplex PCR, and TCRdb kept only the in-frame ones, dropping some. The data hold 350,000 to 450,000 clones, with about 88% observed a single time. Material for sequencing was PBMCs or T cells enriched from blood (not recorded which). These receptors originate from a woman aged 18-29 years who had been exposed to COVID-19. Both conserved end residues are part of each CDR3. The D gene is left open where the match is weak. Clone size, where shown, is once, few, many, or a class for clones that have expanded.

>NA|TRBV7-2|NA|TRBJ1-2
TGTGCCAGCAGCCCCTATACCCTACAGGGCGGCTACACCTTC
CASSPYTLQGGYTF
>TRBD1|TRBV24-1|NA|TRBJ2-2
TGTGCCACCAGTGATCCCCGGGACAGGGTCACCGGGGAGCTGTTTTTT
CATSDPRDRVTGELFF
>TRBD1|TRBV28|NA|TRBJ2-1
TGTGCCAGCAGTCCCCGATCTGGGACAGTCACCAACAATGAGCAGTTCTTC
CASSPRSGTVTNNEQFF
>TRBD1|TRBV28|NA|TRBJ2-7
TGTGCCAGCAGTTCCGGACAGGGGCCCGAGCAGTACTTC
CASSSGQGPEQYF
>NA|TRBV7-2|once|TRBJ1-2
TGTGCCAGCAGCCTGCGACAGGCCGGCTACACCTTC
CASSLRQAGYTF
>NA|TRBV10-1|NA|TRBJ1-3
TGCGCCAGCAGCGAAGGACAGGGAAACACCATATATTTT
CASSEGQGNTIYF
>NA|TRBV4-1|NA|TRBJ2-7
TGCGCCAGCAGCCAAGCGGTAGGGGCCGCCTACGAGCAGTACTTC
CASSQAVGAAYEQYF
>NA|TRBV5-4|NA|TRBJ2-7
TGTGCCAGCAGCTTGGACCCGGGTGAATCTACCGAGCAGTACTTC
CASSLDPGESTEQYF
>TRBD1|TRBV28|NA|TRBJ1-2
TGTGCCAGCAGTTTAGGGGACAGGGGTGTGAGCTATGGCTACACCTTC
CASSLGDRGVSYGYTF
>NA|TRBV18|NA|TRBJ2-1
TGTGCCAGCTCACCAGTCCGGCTAGAAGTGTATGAGCAGTTCTTC
CASSPVRLEVYEQFF
>NA|TRBV9|few|TRBJ1-2
TGTGCCAGCAGCGTAGAGGGGGTGAGGGGCTACACCTTC
CASSVEGVRGYTF
>NA|TRBV4-3|NA|TRBJ2-3
TGCGCCAGCAGCCAAACACGGCTGGGCAGCCGACCTACGCAGTATTTT
CASSQTRLGSRPTQYF
>NA|TRBV4-1|NA|TRBJ2-1
TGCGCCAGCAGCCAAGGGCAGGGTTTCTCCTACAATGAGCAGTTCTTC
CASSQGQGFSYNEQFF
>NA|TRBV24-1|NA|TRBJ2-7
TGTGCCACCTCGGACACCTCCTACGAGCAGTACTTC
CATSDTSYEQYF
>NA|TRBV11-2|NA|TRBJ2-3
TGTGCCAGCAGCTCACGAGCGGGCCCCGGCACAGATACGCAGTATTTT
CASSSRAGPGTDTQYF
>TRBD2|TRBV28|NA|TRBJ2-2
TGTGCCAGCAAAACTAGCGGGAGTCGGGCCGGGGAGCTGTTTTTT
CASKTSGSRAGELFF
>TRBD2|TRBV5-1|NA|TRBJ2-1
TGCGCCAGCAGCTTGGGTGGTAGCGGGAGCTTGAATGAGCAGTTCTTC
CASSLGGSGSLNEQFF
>NA|TRBV6-5|NA|TRBJ2-7
TGTGCCAGCAGTTACGGGCCCTACGAGCAGTACTTC
CASSYGPYEQYF
>TRBD1|TRBV6-1|NA|TRBJ1-6
TGTGCCAGCAGTGAAATGACAGGGAATTATAATTCACCCCTCCACTTT
CASSEMTGNYNSPLHF
>TRBD2|TRBV3-1/TRBV3-2|NA|TRBJ2-7
TGTGCCAGCAGCCCGGGACTAGTCAGCTACGAGCAGTACTTC
CASSPGLVSYEQYF
>NA|TRBV4-1|NA|TRBJ2-1
TGCGCCAGCAGCCAGCCCCTGGACAGATGGCTAGCGGCTTACAATGAGCAGTTCTTC
CASSQPLDRWLAAYNEQFF
>NA|TRBV3-1/TRBV3-2|NA|TRBJ1-4
TGTGCCAGCAGGGATGCAGGGACAAATGAAAAACTGTTTTTT
CASRDAGTNEKLFF
>TRBD2|TRBV7-9|NA|TRBJ2-7
TGTGCCCTGGGGGCTATAGCGGGGAGCTCCTACGAGCAGTACTTC
CALGAIAGSSYEQYF
>NA|TRBV29-1|once|TRBJ1-2
TGCAGCGTTGACAAGGGGGTAGAGGGCTACACCTTC
CSVDKGVEGYTF
>NA|TRBV11-2|NA|TRBJ2-7
TGTGCCAGCAGCTTAGGGACTGCGTACGAGCAGTACTTC
CASSLGTAYEQYF
>NA|TRBV7-9|NA|TRBJ2-2
TGTGCCAGCAGCTTAACAGGGTCCACCTTAATAACCGGGGAGCTGTTTTTT
CASSLTGSTLITGELFF
>TRBD2|TRBV29-1|NA|TRBJ2-1
TGCAGCGTTGAGACTAGCGGAGGATACAATGAGCAGTTCTTC
CSVETSGGYNEQFF
>NA|TRBV27|NA|TRBJ2-3
TGTGCCAGCAGTTTAACCCGTCCGACAGGGAGGTTCACAGATACGCAGTATTTT
CASSLTRPTGRFTDTQYF
>NA|TRBV19|NA|TRBJ1-4
TGTGCCAGTAGCGGACAGACCGTTGAAAAACTGTTTTTT
CASSGQTVEKLFF
>NA|TRBV6-1|NA|TRBJ2-7
TGTGCCAGCAGTGAACAGGGGGAGCAGTACTTC
CASSEQGEQYF
>TRBD1|TRBV29-1|NA|TRBJ1-4
TGCAGCGTCGCCGGGACAGAGGGAGAAAAACTGTTTTTT
CSVAGTEGEKLFF
>TRBD2|TRBV6-5|NA|TRBJ2-1
TGTGCCAGCAGTTACTCCGGGACTAGTCCCTACAATGAGCAGTTCTTC
CASSYSGTSPYNEQFF
>NA|TRBV30|NA|TRBJ2-4
TGTGCCTGGTCGCCAGGGGATCAAAACATTCAGTACTTC
CAWSPGDQNIQYF
>NA|TRBV10-2|NA|TRBJ2-7
TGCGCCAGCAGTGAGTCGTTCTTCTACGAGCAGTACTTC
CASSESFFYEQYF
>NA|TRBV29-1|NA|TRBJ2-7
TGCAGCGCCCTAGATTCCTACGAGCAGTACTTC
CSALDSYEQYF
>NA|TRBV28|NA|TRBJ1-2
TGTGCCAGCAGTTCCGGGTTCCTCTATGGCTACACCTTC
CASSSGFLYGYTF
>TRBD1|TRBV6-9|NA|TRBJ2-7
TGTGCCAGCAGCACTGGACAGGGGGCAGGTTGGTTCTCCTACGAGCAGTACTTC
CASSTGQGAGWFSYEQYF
>TRBD2|TRBV7-2|NA|TRBJ2-1
TGTGCCAGCAGCCAACAACTAGCGGCAAACAATGAGCAGTTCTTC
CASSQQLAANNEQFF
>NA|TRBV27|NA|TRBJ2-7
TGTGCCAGCAGTTTATCACAACAGGTTGGCTTCTACGAGCAGTACTTC
CASSLSQQVGFYEQYF
>NA|TRBV4-3|once|TRBJ1-2
TGCGCCAGCAGCCGAGACATCAACTATGGCTACACCTTC
CASSRDINYGYTF
>NA|TRBV7-2|NA|TRBJ2-3
TGTGCCAGCAGCTTTAGGGGTTCCGACACAGATACGCAGTATTTT
CASSFRGSDTDTQYF
>NA|TRBV10-3|NA|TRBJ1-1
TGTGCCATCCTGCGGAGTGTGAACACTGAAGCTTTCTTT
CAILRSVNTEAFF
>NA|TRBV18|NA|TRBJ2-6
TGTGCCAGCTCACCTTTCAGGGCTGGGGCCAACGTCCTGACTTTC
CASSPFRAGANVLTF
>TRBD2|TRBV5-1|NA|TRBJ2-1
TGCGCCAGCAGCTTGGAGGCGGGAGCTGTAGTTCGGAATGAGCAGTTCTTC
CASSLEAGAVVRNEQFF
>TRBD1|TRBV19|NA|TRBJ2-3
TGTGCCACCAGGGACAGGGGGAGCGCAGATACGCAGTATTTT
CATRDRGSADTQYF
>NA|TRBV28|NA|TRBJ2-5
TGTGCCAGCATCAAAACAGGACAGTCTCAAGAGACCCAGTACTTC
CASIKTGQSQETQYF
>TRBD2|TRBV7-2|NA|TRBJ2-2
TGTGCCAGCAGCAATCCGGGACTAGCGGGAGCCGGCACCGGGGAGCTGTTTTTT
CASSNPGLAGAGTGELFF